Presented here are 8 T cell receptor beta chains from one specimen sequenced in a study of CXCR3-negative and CXCR3-positive naive CD8 T cells. All TRB cDNA libraries came from 5' RACE performed with UMI labels. TCRdb derives one entry per CDR3 protein from the 5' RACE reads, leaving out DNA. The listing records 100,000 to 150,000 distinct CDR3 sequences. Sequencing was carried out using naive CXCR3- CD8+ T cells from blood. The subset was: CD45RO-CCR7+CD27+CD95- naive CD8+ T cells lacking CXCR3 (TNR3-). These receptors all stem from a human donor in good health. Some clones in this sample may be carry-over from other donors' samples.

The chain joins TRBV15 to TRBJ2-7; without DNA, the TCRdb call of TRBD1 cannot be checked. The length of the CDR3 is 15 residues. The germline CDR1 and CDR2 sequences are LNHNV and YYDKDF (reference sequence). The CDR3 sequence is CATSQGQGLSYEQYF.

The rearrangement joins TRBV4-1 to TRBJ2-7; TCRdb's D call, TRBD2, is unchecked because there is no DNA. The CDR3 runs to 13 residues. Germline assignment: CDR1 MGHRA and CDR2 YSYEKL. CDR3 residues: CASSPATGYEQYF.

The chain recombines TRBV7-2 with TRBJ2-5. The CDR3 loop spans 13 amino acids. Germline CDR1 reads SGHTA; CDR2 reads FQGNSA. CDR3 sequence reads: CASSFGDVQTQYF.

This rearrangement joins TRBV29-1 to TRBJ2-7; checking the TCRdb D call of TRBD2 is not possible without DNA. Germline V gives CDR1 SQVTM, CDR2 ANQGSEA. This CDR3 comprises 13 residues. This CDR3 is CSVVGLAGIEQYF.

The chain uses TRBV4-1 and TRBJ2-7. CDR1 MGHRA and CDR2 YSYEKL come from the germline V gene. The CDR3 is 13 residues long. CDR3 loop: CASSQVPLGEQYF.

This sequence joins TRBV7-8 and TRBJ1-6; TCRdb's D call, TRBD1, is unchecked because there is no DNA. Germline CDR1 SGHVS, CDR2 FQNEAQ. The CDR3 covers 14 residues. This CDR3 reads CASSSDRGYSPLHF.

The genes are TRBV12-3 or TRBV12-4 and TRBJ2-1; TCRdb indicates TRBD1, and absent DNA this call remains unverified. The CDR3 totals 15 residues. Here the CDR3 reads CASSFPGGSYNEQFF.

This chain connects TRBV29-1 to TRBJ1-2; lacking DNA, the TRBD1 call made by TCRdb goes unchecked. CDR3 length: 15 amino acids. In germline, CDR1 is SQVTM, CDR2 ANQGSEA. The CDR3 spells CSVTSAGTGNYGYTF.